The clone carrying this TCR beta chain occurred a few times. Its antigen is currently unknown. CD45RO/CCR7/CD25/CD127/CD95/CD27 separated CD4+ naive, central memory, regulatory and stem cell-like memory cells by sorting. This sample is drawn from a study of beta chain features in type 1 diabetes. Whole-study findings and limits: VDJ junctions sequenced from type 1 diabetes patients showed fewer insertions and more deletions. Naive, central memory and Treg TCRB repertoires seemed to resemble each other more closely in patients than they did in healthy donors. It was possible that PCR favored shorter templates, equally so in patients and controls. When Type 1 diabetes patients were examined, their TCRB CDR3s proved moderately but significantly shorter in all four CD4+ subsets.

This CDR3 contains 15 residues. The germline V gene encodes CDR1 MDHEN and CDR2 SYDVKM. Trimming cost V 3 bases and J 3 bases, with 12 bases left between them. The authors reverse transcribed all of the isolated RNA, so sequencing captured expressed TCRB transcripts. Produced via immunoSEQ multiplex PCR; TCRdb's table is partial and in-frame only. The data contain 250,000 to 300,000 clones, roughly an eighth of them singletons. The TCR was taken from a man aged 25 to 45 with type 1 diabetes. The specimen sequenced was naive CD4+ T cells from blood. The rearrangement links TRBV28 to TRBJ2-1, with a possible D match to TRBD2 (6 bases). As DNA, the CDR3 is TGTGCCAGCAGTTTGGGAGCGGGCCACTACAATGAGCAGTTCTTC. Translating it yields CASSLGAGHYNEQFF.